The 18 T cell receptor beta chains in this list originate from one sample, sequenced in a study of vaccination and CD4 T cells after COVID-19. No antigen is known for these receptors. Sequenced with the Oncomine TCR Beta short-read assay was DNA taken from cultured CD4+ T cells. Using its own MiXCR run on the PCR reads, TCRdb lists one record per CDR3 protein. The table shows roughly 12,000 distinct CDR3 sequences, with approximately 49% occurring only once. Treatment described: roughly ten-day PBMC culture with coronavirus spike peptide pools or control peptides (ViraFEST assay). Material: CD4+ T cells from blood, cultured in vitro. The origin of the receptors is a human donor who had recovered from COVID-19.

V usage is TRBV5-1 and J usage is TRBJ1-2; D is unresolved. The CDR3 loop spans 14 amino acids. The germline gives CDR1 SGHRS, CDR2 YFSETQ. V lost 0 bases to trimming and J lost 7 bases, with 13 bases between them. The CDR3 coding sequence is TGCGCCAGCAGCTTGGGTTTCCAGTCCGGTGGCTACACCTTC. This translates into CASSLGFQSGGYTF.

This chain uses TRBV11-2 with TRBJ2-7; 9 bases line up with TRBD2. This CDR3 region has 16 residues. Losses at the gene ends were 4 bases for V and 0 bases for J; bases not matched to a gene: 7. Germline-derived CDR1 and CDR2 are SGHAT and FQNNGV. CDR3 sequence (DNA): TGTGCCAGCAGCTCCCATAGCGGGAGTGGCTCCTACGAGCAGTACTTC. Translating it yields CASSSHSGSGSYEQYF.

V and J are TRBV20-1 and TRBJ2-7, with a tentative D call TRBD2 (6 bases). The germline CDR1 and CDR2 sequences are DFQATT and SNEGSKA (reference sequence). V gave up 3 bases and J gave up 2 bases, with 14 bases separating them. The CDR3 is made up of 14 amino acids. The CDR3 nucleotides are TGCAGTGCTAGGAGGGAAGGACTAACCTACGAGCAGTACTTC. Translating gives CSARREGLTYEQYF.

The V call is TRBV2, the J call TRBJ2-2; 10 positions match TRBD1. The CDR3 contains 18 residues. Germline loops: CDR1 SNHLY, CDR2 FYNNEI. V was clipped by 5 bases and J by 5 bases; unmatched bases: 14. In DNA, the CDR3 is TGTGCCAGCAGTAGGACTTATACCGGGACAGGGGATACCGGGGAGCTGTTTTTT. It specifies CASSRTYTGTGDTGELFF.

This clonotype was detected a few times. The rearrangement uses TRBV11-1 and TRBJ2-7, with D unclear. The CDR3 has 14 amino acids. The germline gives CDR1 SGHAT, CDR2 FQDESV (reference sequence). Trimming shortened V by 4 bases and J by 1 base, and 11 bases separated the two germline ends. CDR3 in amino acids: CASSSKGISYEQYF. CDR3 nucleotides: TGTGCCAGCAGCTCAAAAGGGATATCCTACGAGCAGTACTTC.

J is TRBJ1-6 and V is TRBV5-1, with D possibly matching TRBD1 (5 bases). From germline, CDR1 is SGHRS and CDR2 YFSETQ. This CDR3 is 15 amino acids long. Deletions cut 0 bases from V and 10 bases from J, with 14 bases between. This CDR3 reads CASSLDRGMNSPLHF. The CDR3 DNA reads as TGCGCCAGCAGCTTGGATAGGGGTATGAACTCACCCCTCCACTTT.

The CDR3 reads CASSPRGQRELEQYF. Here the CDR3 DNA reads TGTGCCAGCAGTCCCCGGGGGCAGCGGGAGCTTGAGCAGTACTTC. V gene TRBV28 combines with J gene TRBJ2-7; 8 positions match TRBD2. This CDR3 has 15 amino acids. Germline CDR1 is MDHEN and CDR2 is SYDVKM. J was trimmed by 7 bases and V by 5 bases; bases with no gene match: 13. Supplemented by reference TRBV28 and TRBJ2-7, the full variable domain reads DVKVTQSSRYLVKRTGEKVFLECVQDMDHENMFWYRQDPGLGLRLIYFSYDVKMKEKGDIPEGYSVSREKKERFSLILESASTNQTSMYLCASSPRGQRELEQYFGPGTRLTVT.

The V and J genes are TRBV18 and TRBJ1-1; 7 positions match TRBD1. Germline V gene data show CDR1 as KGHSH and CDR2 as LQKENI. Germline trimming cut 4 bases from V and 0 bases from J; bases unmatched to any gene: 8. There are 16 residues in the CDR3. The CDR3: CASSRGGSGLNTEAFF. The CDR3 DNA reads TGTGCCAGCTCACGAGGGGGCTCGGGCCTGAACACTGAAGCTTTCTTT.

The chain recombines TRBV5-1 with TRBJ2-5; D gene unclear. V was shortened by 0 bases and J by 9 bases, with 15 bases between the two germline ends. CDR1 and CDR2 (germline): SGHRS, YFSETQ. The length of the CDR3 is 14 residues. The DNA of the CDR3 is TGCGCCAGCAGCTTGGTTGGCGTTTCGGTGGCCCAGTACTTC. Translated, it gives CASSLVGVSVAQYF.

This clonotype was counted a few times. The chain uses TRBV20-1 and TRBJ2-2, with TRBD1 matching 7 bases. Per germline, CDR1 DFQATT and CDR2 SNEGSKA (reference sequence). The V gene end was trimmed by 1 base and the J gene end by 6 bases; junction bases not matched to a gene: 5. The CDR3 runs to 14 residues. The CDR3: CSARVEGAAGELFF. As DNA, the CDR3 is TGCAGTGCTAGAGTAGAGGGGGCGGCCGGGGAGCTGTTTTTT.

This rearrangement joins TRBV10-3 to TRBJ1-4; 8 bases are a match to TRBD1. Germline V gives CDR1 ENHRY, CDR2 SYGVKD. The CDR3 runs to 16 residues. The ends lost 6 bases at V and 6 bases at J; junction bases unmatched: 12. The CDR3 spells CAIRAGGGRGDEKLFF. CDR3 DNA: TGTGCCATCAGGGCAGGGGGCGGCAGGGGCGATGAAAAACTGTTTTTT.

This clonotype was observed a handful of times. CDR3: CASSIYREWGYTF. CDR3 DNA: TGTGCCAGCAGTATCTACAGGGAGTGGGGCTACACCTTC. V is TRBV27 and J is TRBJ1-2; TRBD1 is a possible D gene (6 bases). The CDR3 has 13 residues. CDR1 and CDR2 from the germline V gene are MNHEY and SMNVEV (reference sequence). V lost 5 bases and J lost 8, with 15 bases in between.

The V call is TRBV6-1, the J call TRBJ1-3, with D tentatively TRBD1 (6 bases). Germline V gives CDR1 MNHNS, CDR2 SASEGT. V was pared by 7 bases and J by 3 bases, with 16 bases between. The CDR3 sequence is 15 residues long. CDR3 loop: CASTKRGGNGNTIYF. The CDR3 DNA is TGTGCCAGCACCAAGAGGGGGGGGAATGGAAACACCATATATTTT.

The CDR3 protein is CSTTLFDQPQHF. The CDR3 bases are TGCAGTACTACCCTCTTCGACCAGCCCCAGCATTTT. This chain connects TRBV20-1 to TRBJ1-5; D not resolved. Trimming removed 8 bases at V and 7 bases at J, with 15 bases between. CDR3 length: 12 residues. CDR1 DFQATT and CDR2 SNEGSKA come from the germline V gene (reference sequence).

CDR3 DNA: TGTGCCAGCACGGGAGACCCTTACAATGAGCAGTTCTTC. Its translation: CASTGDPYNEQFF. The chain joins TRBV2 to TRBJ2-1; D may be TRBD2 (6 bases). The CDR3 is 13 residues long. The V end was cut by 7 bases, the J end by 4 bases, with 11 bases between. Germline V gene data show CDR1 as SNHLY and CDR2 as FYNNEI.

This clonotype was seen more than once but under ten times. J is TRBJ2-3 and V is TRBV6-2 or TRBV6-3; D not certain. The CDR3 sequence is 15 residues long. Germline V gene lookup returns CDR1 MNHEY and CDR2 SVGEGT. V dropped 2 bases and J dropped 1 base, with 10 bases sitting between them. The CDR3 sequence: CASSYSFVRTDTQYF. The CDR3 DNA reads TGTGCCAGCAGTTACAGTTTTGTGCGCACAGATACGCAGTATTTT.

The gene calls are TRBV6-5 and TRBJ2-6; D remains unclear. V shed 0 bases and J shed 0 bases, with 24 bases lying between them. The CDR3 extends over 22 amino acids. Per the germline V gene, CDR1 is MNHEY and CDR2 is SVGAGI. The chain's CDR3 is CASSYSVDGTARLDSGANVLTF. DNA for the CDR3: TGTGCCAGCAGTTACTCAGTTGATGGAACGGCACGGTTGGACTCTGGGGCCAACGTCCTGACTTTC.

The V gene is TRBV5-6, the J gene TRBJ2-6, with D possibly being TRBD1 (5 bases). The germline gives CDR1 SGHDT, CDR2 YYEEEE. The CDR3 length is 15 residues. The V gene lost 2 bases and the J gene lost 0 bases, with 6 bases spanning the gap. The CDR3 DNA reads as TGTGCCAGCAGCTTCCAGGGCTCTGGGGCCAACGTCCTGACTTTC. Its translation: CASSFQGSGANVLTF.